This entry lists 21 T cell receptor beta chains sequenced from one sample in a study of CD8+ T cells in alopecia areata. RNA, once extracted, was reverse transcribed into cDNA for use as the sequencing template. Only in-frame clones appear in the TCRdb table, and some are missing; sequencing was by immunoSEQ multiplex PCR. The sample has about 150,000 clones; roughly 50% are singletons. Sequenced here: CD4+ T cells sorted from blood, sampled at week 0. Receptor source: a human donor with alopecia areata.

This clone was seen a few times. The V call is TRBV29-1, the J call TRBJ1-2; 9 nucleotides line up with TRBD1. The germline V gene has CDR1 SQVTM and CDR2 ANQGSEA. V was pared by 6 bases and J by 13 bases, with 12 bases of the junction left unmatched. There are 12 residues in the CDR3. In DNA form, the CDR3 reads TGCAGCGTCGCGACAGGGGGACCTCTGGGCACCTTC. Its protein is CSVATGGPLGTF.

The chain couples TRBV25-1 to TRBJ2-2; D may be TRBD2 (5 bases). This CDR3 comprises 12 residues. Trimming took 5 bases from V and 7 from J, leaving 8 bases between them. The germline gives CDR1 MGHDK, CDR2 SYGVNS. The CDR3 is CASSRRGGELFF. CDR3 DNA sequence: TGTGCCAGCAGTCGTCGGGGCGGGGAGCTGTTTTTT.

The chain employs TRBV25-1 and TRBJ2-6; D remains unclear. Germline V gene data show CDR1 as MGHDK and CDR2 as SYGVNS. The CDR3 contains 13 residues. The V and J ends lost 8 bases and 3 bases respectively, with 8 bases between them. The CDR3 spells CASAESGANVLTF. As DNA, the CDR3 is TGTGCCAGCGCGGAGAGTGGGGCCAACGTCCTGACTTTC. Drawing the rest from reference TRBV25-1 and TRBJ2-6, the complete variable domain is EADIYQTPRYLVIGTGKKITLECSQTMGHDKMYWYQQDPGMELHLIHYSYGVNSTEKGDLSSESTVSRIRTEHFPLTLESARPSHTSQYLCASAESGANVLTFGAGSRLTVL.

The genes are TRBV2 and TRBJ2-7; D is perhaps TRBD1 (6 bases). CDR3 size: 11 residues. Trimming shortened V by 6 bases and J by 4 bases, and 7 bases separated the two germline ends. From germline, CDR1 is SNHLY and CDR2 FYNNEI. The CDR3 DNA reads as TGTGCCAGCAGCGACAGGTACGAGCAGTACTTC. Protein sequence: CASSDRYEQYF.

This chain connects TRBV5-1 to TRBJ1-1; tentatively, D is TRBD1 (6 bases). The CDR3 is made up of 13 amino acids. The V gene lost 4 bases and the J gene lost 1 base, with 8 bases spanning the gap. In germline, CDR1 is SGHRS, CDR2 YFSETQ. The CDR3 DNA reads as TGCGCCAGCAGCCCGGGACAGAACACTGAAGCTTTCTTT. Translating gives CASSPGQNTEAFF.

The chain uses TRBV2 and TRBJ1-1, with D perhaps matching TRBD1 (5 bases). Germline assignment: CDR1 SNHLY and CDR2 FYNNEI. This CDR3 has 13 residues. V lost 1 base to trimming and J lost 7 bases, with 10 bases between them. CDR3 sequence reads: CASSEGGWSEAFF. The CDR3 DNA is TGTGCCAGCAGTGAAGGGGGGTGGAGTGAAGCTTTCTTT. Full variable domain (remainder filled in from reference TRBV2 and TRBJ1-1): EPEVTQTPSHQVTQMGQEVILRCVPISNHLYFYWYRQILGQKVEFLVSFYNNEISEKSEIFDDQFSVERPDGSNFTLKIRSTKLEDSAMYFCASSEGGWSEAFFGQGTRLTVV.

The chain is built from TRBV6-6 and TRBJ2-2; D is perhaps TRBD1 (6 bases). From germline, CDR1 is MNHNY and CDR2 SVGAGI (reference sequence). Trimming cost V 7 bases and J 8 bases, with 11 bases left between them. CDR3 length: 12 residues. CDR3 nucleotides: TGTGCCAGCAACATCGACAGGGGGGAGCTGTTTTTT. This gives the protein CASNIDRGELFF.

The chain has TRBV10-3 and TRBJ1-1, with D tentatively TRBD1 (6 bases). Germline V gene sequence: CDR1 ENHRY, CDR2 SYGVKD. V was trimmed by 6 bases and J by 2 bases, leaving 7 bases between them. CDR3 length: 12 amino acids. As DNA, the CDR3 is TGTGCCATCAGAGGGGGAAACACTGAAGCTTTCTTT. Translating gives CAIRGGNTEAFF.

The chain links TRBV5-1 to TRBJ1-1, with 8 bases fitting TRBD1. With V trimmed by 3 bases and J by 3 bases, 1 base remained unmatched. CDR3 length: 13 residues. Per germline, CDR1 SGHRS and CDR2 YFSETQ. CDR3: CASSWGQDTEAFF. CDR3 DNA sequence: TGCGCCAGCAGCTGGGGACAGGACACTGAAGCTTTCTTT.

Only a few counts were recorded for this clone. The CDR3 coding sequence is TGTGCCAGCAGCTTATTCACAGGGGCCGGCGGCTACACCTTC. This encodes CASSLFTGAGGYTF. J is TRBJ1-2 and V is TRBV5-6, with 7 bases identical to TRBD1. The V gene end was trimmed by 2 bases and the J gene end by 8 bases; junction bases not matched to a gene: 9. The CDR3 covers 14 residues. In germline, CDR1 is SGHDT, CDR2 YYEEEE.

The chain has TRBV5-1 and TRBJ1-6; 10 nucleotides agree with TRBD1. The CDR3 consists of 18 residues. V was pared by 3 bases and J by 1 base, with 7 bases of the junction left unmatched. Germline values: CDR1 SGHRS, CDR2 YFSETQ. CDR3 loop: CASSSGQGGGSYNSPLHF. The CDR3 coding sequence is TGCGCCAGCAGCTCCGGACAGGGGGGAGGTTCCTATAATTCACCCCTCCACTTT. Full variable domain (rest looked up from reference TRBV5-1 and TRBJ1-6): KAGVTQTPRYLIKTRGQQVTLSCSPISGHRSVSWYQQTPGQGLQFLFEYFSETQRNKGNFPGRFSGRQFSNSRSEMNVSTLELGDSALYLCASSSGQGGGSYNSPLHFGNGTRLTVT.

This clone was seen a few times. V usage is TRBV4-3 and J usage is TRBJ2-7; 8 bases agree with TRBD2. The junction had 3 bases not matched to a gene; V was cut back by 0 bases and J by 2 bases. CDR1 is LGHNA, CDR2 YSLEER, per germline. This CDR3 is 15 amino acids long. For the CDR3, the DNA is TGCGCCAGCAGCCAAGATGGGCGGGGGGCCTACGAGCAGTACTTC. Encoded protein: CASSQDGRGAYEQYF.

The chain joins TRBV7-2 to TRBJ2-2; 14 nucleotides line up with TRBD2. V gave up 5 bases and J gave up 7 bases; unmatched junction bases: 6. CDR1 is SGHTA, CDR2 FQGNSA, per germline. The CDR3 has 16 residues. CDR3 sequence: CASSPRTSGGFGELFF. CDR3 nucleotide sequence: TGTGCCAGCAGCCCCCGGACTAGCGGGGGGTTCGGGGAGCTGTTTTTT.

This sequence joins TRBV6-5 and TRBJ1-5; 7 positions agree with TRBD1. CDR3 length: 15 amino acids. Per the germline V gene, CDR1 is MNHEY and CDR2 is SVGAGI. Germline trimming cut 5 bases from V and 3 bases from J; bases unmatched to any gene: 7. The CDR3 reads CASSGRQGVNQPQHF. CDR3 DNA: TGTGCCAGCAGTGGACGACAGGGAGTCAATCAGCCCCAGCATTTT.

The chain joins TRBV4-1 to TRBJ2-5, with 9 bases matching TRBD1. This CDR3 comprises 13 residues. The germline gives CDR1 MGHRA, CDR2 YSYEKL. Losses at the gene ends were 8 bases for V and 0 bases for J; bases not matched to a gene: 1. Here the CDR3 reads CASGTGYQETQYF. CDR3 coding DNA: TGCGCCAGCGGGACAGGGTACCAAGAGACCCAGTACTTC.

There are a few counts of this clone. The chain has TRBV28 and TRBJ2-4; no clear D. With 4 bases removed from V and 9 bases from J, the gap between germline ends came to 19 bases. Per germline, CDR1 MDHEN and CDR2 SYDVKM. The CDR3 consists of 15 residues. In nucleotides, the CDR3 is TGTGCCAGCAGTTCACAAGCCCGATCAGACGGCATTCAGTACTTC. It translates to CASSSQARSDGIQYF.

This clone was detected only a few times. The V call is TRBV7-8, the J call TRBJ1-5; D might be TRBD1 (5 bases). In germline, CDR1 is SGHVS, CDR2 FQNEAQ. There are 14 residues in the CDR3. V lost 5 bases to trimming and J lost 2 bases, with 10 bases between them. The CDR3 nucleotides read TGTGCCAGCAGCAGCGGGGCGGGCAATCAGCCCCAGCATTTT. Protein product: CASSSGAGNQPQHF.

The chain recombines TRBV5-6 with TRBJ2-5, with D possibly being TRBD2 (5 bases). V was shortened by 4 bases and J by 2 bases, with 12 bases between the two germline ends. The germline CDR1 and CDR2 sequences are SGHDT and YYEEEE. This CDR3 spans 14 amino acids. CDR3 in amino acids: CASSRGLQQETQYF. In nucleotides, the CDR3 is TGTGCCAGCAGCCGCGGACTCCAACAAGAGACCCAGTACTTC.

J is TRBJ2-7 and V is TRBV5-6; 7 nucleotides align to TRBD1. With V trimmed by 3 bases and J by 1 base, 7 bases remained unmatched. Germline V gene sequence: CDR1 SGHDT, CDR2 YYEEEE. The CDR3 length is 15 residues. The CDR3 DNA reads TGTGCCAGCAGCTACAGGGGTCTACATTCCTACGAGCAGTACTTC. Its translation: CASSYRGLHSYEQYF. Filled out from reference TRBV5-6 and TRBJ2-7, the complete variable domain reads DAGVTQSPTHLIKTRGQQVTLRCSPKSGHDTVSWYQQALGQGPQFIFQYYEEEERQRGNFPDRFSGHQFPNYSSELNVNALLLGDSALYLCASSYRGLHSYEQYFGPGTRLTVT.

The genes are TRBV29-1 and TRBJ1-1; possible D gene TRBD1, 5 bases. CDR3 length equals 9 residues. Germline values: CDR1 SQVTM, CDR2 ANQGSEA. Trimming took off 6 bases at V and 9 bases at J, with 8 bases between the two ends. For the CDR3, the DNA is TGCAGCGTGACAGAAAAAGCTTTCTTT. Translating gives CSVTEKAFF. Together with reference TRBV29-1 and TRBJ1-1, the CDR3 gives the full variable domain: SAVISQKPSRDICQRGTSLTIQCQVDSQVTMMFWYRQQPGQSLTLIATANQGSEATYESGFVIDKFPISRPNLTFSTLTVSNMSPEDSSIYLCSVTEKAFFGQGTRLTVV.

This clone was detected only once. The V and J genes are TRBV11-2 and TRBJ2-6, with a tentative D call TRBD2 (6 bases). Germline V CDR1 and CDR2: SGHAT, FQNNGV. Deletions cut 5 bases from V and 4 bases from J, with 21 bases between. This CDR3 comprises 18 residues. The CDR3 nucleotides are TGTGCCAGCAGCCCCCGATCTGTCACCGCGGGGGGGGCCAACGTCCTGACTTTC. Translation: CASSPRSVTAGGANVLTF.